These 32 T cell receptor beta chains were sequenced from one sample in a study of T-cell memory formation after mild COVID-19 (dated by TCRdb to the early 2020s). The receptor library was made with 5' RACE. The sequencer was an Illumina NovaSeq 6000. TCRdb redid the processing of the public reads, applying fastp at Q25 and MiXCR, and retained in-frame beta chains. Rows with a matching CDR3 protein are joined into one entry that keeps the most common DNA and genes. The sample profile shows some 320,000 distinct CDR3 sequences; 13% to 15% of them were found once. Around 20% of the sample goes to the ten largest clones. Specimen: PBMCs or a T cell subset sorted from them (not recorded which). The receptors here all came from a young man who had mild COVID-19 (a few samples of this study predate the infection). The sample titles of this study are shuffled in the database, so cell type and time point are left out; the donor was told from shared clones.

The rearrangement uses TRBV7-2 and TRBJ2-2; possibly TRBD1 for D (6 bases). The germline V gene has CDR1 SGHTA and CDR2 FQGNSA. V lost 4 bases, J lost 4 bases, and 10 bases lay in between. This CDR3 spans 14 amino acids. Here the CDR3 DNA reads TGTGCCAGCAGCTGGGGACAATCCACCGGGGAGCTGTTTTTT. Amino acids: CASSWGQSTGELFF.

In this sample, this clonotype turned up a few times. The J gene is TRBJ1-1, the V gene TRBV7-2; D might be TRBD1 (5 bases). CDR1 and CDR2 (germline): SGHTA, FQGNSA. Trimming left V 4 bases short and J 5 bases short, with 11 bases between. This CDR3 is 13 amino acids long. CDR3 loop: CASSSSGWTEAFF. CDR3 sequence (DNA): TGTGCCAGCAGCTCTTCAGGGTGGACTGAAGCTTTCTTT.

This chain connects TRBV20-1 to TRBJ2-5; the D gene is possibly TRBD2 (6 bases). V lost 5 bases, J lost 4 bases, and 20 bases lay in between. Germline V gives CDR1 DFQATT, CDR2 SNEGSKA (reference sequence). The CDR3 has 15 amino acids. The CDR3 is CSAEEGGSGRETQYF. The CDR3 coding sequence is TGCAGTGCTGAGGAGGGAGGATCAGGGCGAGAGACCCAGTACTTC.

The table lists this clonotype with a few counts. V usage is TRBV18 and J usage is TRBJ1-5, with 8 bases that match TRBD1. This CDR3 is built from 16 residues. Germline V gives CDR1 KGHSH, CDR2 LQKENI. J was trimmed by 8 bases and V by 2 bases; bases with no gene match: 11. The CDR3: CASSPDPGGKLKPQHF. CDR3 DNA sequence: TGTGCCAGCTCACCAGATCCAGGGGGCAAGTTGAAGCCCCAGCATTTT.

This clonotype appeared a few times. The chain employs TRBV4-3 and TRBJ2-7, with D possibly matching TRBD1 (7 bases). Between the trimmed V and J ends, which lost 0 bases and 2 bases, there was a span of 14 bases. The CDR3 runs 16 residues. CDR1 and CDR2 (germline): LGHNA, YSLEER. Here the CDR3 reads CASSQDRGTAAYEQYF. CDR3 nucleotides: TGCGCCAGCAGCCAAGATCGGGGGACAGCAGCCTACGAGCAGTACTTC.

The chain combines TRBV29-1 with TRBJ2-7; D gene unclear. V shed 6 bases and J shed 1 base, with 13 bases lying between them. From germline, CDR1 is SQVTM and CDR2 ANQGSEA. This CDR3 is 13 amino acids long. CDR3 sequence reads: CSVHSVSSYEQYF. The CDR3 region has the DNA TGCAGCGTCCACTCCGTATCTTCCTACGAGCAGTACTTC.

This chain connects TRBV11-2 to TRBJ1-1; D not certain. Trimming took 2 bases from V and 1 from J, leaving 8 bases between them. The CDR3 has 14 amino acids. The germline V gene has CDR1 SGHAT and CDR2 FQNNGV. The DNA of the CDR3 is TGTGCCAGCAGCTTACTCGGGTCGAACACTGAAGCTTTCTTT. Translated, it gives CASSLLGSNTEAFF.

The chain combines TRBV20-1 with TRBJ2-1, with D tentatively TRBD1 or TRBD2 (5 bases each). The CDR3 totals 14 residues. CDR1 is DFQATT and CDR2 is SNEGSKA in the germline V gene (reference sequence). Trimming removed 5 bases from V and 3 bases from J, with 14 bases in between. The CDR3 is CSADRDVGYNEQFF. Written as DNA, the CDR3 is TGCAGTGCTGACCGGGACGTAGGCTACAATGAGCAGTTCTTC.

This chain joins TRBV10-3 and TRBJ2-3, with 10 bases fitting TRBD2. The CDR3 loop spans 18 amino acids. Looked up from germline, CDR1 is ENHRY and CDR2 is SYGVKD. The J segment lost 1 base and the V segment lost 8 bases, leaving 15 bases of the junction unmatched. CDR3 nucleotides: TGTGCCATCTCTCGGGCTAGCGGGGGCATTGGGGGCACAGATACGCAGTATTTT. This translates into CAISRASGGIGGTDTQYF.

This sequence joins TRBV4-1 and TRBJ2-7; 10 bases fit TRBD1. CDR1 and CDR2 from the germline V gene are MGHRA and YSYEKL. The length of the CDR3 is 15 residues. The V segment lost 0 bases and the J segment 4 bases; nucleotides outside the gene matches: 3. The CDR3: CASSQEWTGGYEQYV. DNA for the CDR3: TGCGCCAGCAGCCAAGAATGGACAGGGGGATACGAGCAGTACGTC.

The chain employs TRBV5-1 and TRBJ1-4, with D unresolved. Deletions cut 0 bases from V and 8 bases from J, with 11 bases between. Germline CDR1 and CDR2: SGHRS and YFSETQ. CDR3 length: 14 amino acids. CDR3 DNA: TGCGCCAGCAGCTTGGGGCGGACGAGGGAAAAACTGTTTTTT. Protein sequence: CASSLGRTREKLFF.

This clonotype was recorded a few times. The chain is built from TRBV20-1 and TRBJ2-1; maybe TRBD2 (6 bases). This CDR3 region has 14 residues. The germline V gene has CDR1 DFQATT and CDR2 SNEGSKA (reference sequence). The ends were cut back, 4 bases at V and 0 bases at J, with 10 bases in the middle. CDR3 sequence: CSANPTSSYNEQFF. The DNA of the CDR3 is TGCAGTGCTAACCCGACTAGCTCCTACAATGAGCAGTTCTTC.

The table lists this clonotype with a few counts. This chain's CDR3 is CASRHSNQPQHF. The CDR3 coding sequence is TGTGCCAGTAGGCATAGCAATCAGCCCCAGCATTTT. The J gene is TRBJ1-5, the V gene TRBV19; D call uncertain. Trimming cost V 6 bases and J 0 bases, with 3 bases left between them. The CDR3 has 12 amino acids. Germline V gene sequence: CDR1 LNHDA, CDR2 SQIVND (reference sequence).

This sequence joins TRBV12-3 or TRBV12-4 and TRBJ2-2, with 11 bases lining up with TRBD1. The CDR3 contains 14 residues. The ends lost 6 bases at V and 7 bases at J; junction bases unmatched: 4. As DNA, the CDR3 is TGTGCCAGCAGGCGGACAGGGGGCGACGGGGAGCTGTTTTTT. It codes for CASRRTGGDGELFF.

The chain has TRBV7-2 and TRBJ2-1; D is possibly TRBD2 (6 bases). The CDR3 runs to 12 residues. Trimming pared 8 bases from V and 4 bases from J, leaving 9 bases between. Germline values: CDR1 SGHTA, CDR2 FQGNSA. The CDR3 nucleotides are TGTGCCAGCCGGGGGTCTTACAATGAGCAGTTCTTC. Translated, it gives CASRGSYNEQFF.

The chain recombines TRBV6-5 with TRBJ1-4; 7 positions match TRBD1. CDR3 size: 13 residues. V was pared by 6 bases and J by 8 bases, with 6 bases of the junction left unmatched. The germline V gene has CDR1 MNHEY and CDR2 SVGAGI. For the CDR3, the DNA is TGTGCCAGCAGCGACAGGGTCAGAGAAAAACTGTTTTTT. It translates to CASSDRVREKLFF.

This clonotype has ten or more counts. CDR3 loop: CASSQEGDREGPDTQYF. The CDR3 DNA follows: TGCGCCAGCAGCCAAGAAGGGGACAGGGAGGGCCCAGATACGCAGTATTTT. V is TRBV4-3 and J is TRBJ2-3, with 9 bases matching TRBD1. There are 17 residues in the CDR3. The germline V gene has CDR1 LGHNA and CDR2 YSLEER. V trimming: 0 bases; J trimming: 4 bases; junction bases outside the gene matches: 8.

This clonotype was seen at least ten times. The chain uses TRBV20-1 and TRBJ1-5; no definite D call. The CDR3 runs to 14 residues. Trimming took 3 bases from V and 3 from J, leaving 12 bases between them. Germline CDR1 is DFQATT and CDR2 is SNEGSKA (reference sequence). Written as DNA, the CDR3 is TGCAGTGCTAGTAGATCGGCAGACAATCAGCCCCAGCATTTT. Translation: CSASRSADNQPQHF.

This clonotype showed up just a few times. This chain connects TRBV7-9 to TRBJ2-5, with D perhaps TRBD2 (5 bases). The CDR3 is 15 amino acids. Germline CDR1 SEHNR, CDR2 FQNEAQ (reference sequence). Trimming took 1 base from V and 5 from J, leaving 14 bases between them. Written as DNA, the CDR3 is TGTGCCAGCAGCTTAGACCGGGATGGTTTTGAGACCCAGTACTTC. Its protein is CASSLDRDGFETQYF.

This clonotype was recorded many times. This sequence joins TRBV21-1 and TRBJ2-7. TRBV21-1 corresponds to a pseudogene. The CDR3 consists of 14 residues. The CDR3 is CASRVAGDLYEQYV. In DNA form, the CDR3 reads TGTGCCAGCAGAGTAGCAGGGGACCTCTACGAGCAGTACGTC.

The sample holds a few counts of this clonotype. V usage is TRBV7-9 and J usage is TRBJ1-2, with TRBD1 as a possible D gene (5 bases). The CDR3 spans 14 residues. Trimming left V 5 bases short and J 2 bases short, with 12 bases between. From germline, CDR1 is SEHNR and CDR2 FQNEAQ (reference sequence). The CDR3 is CASSQSTENYGYTF. The CDR3 coding sequence is TGTGCCAGCAGCCAATCGACAGAGAACTATGGCTACACCTTC.

The chain carries TRBV4-2 and TRBJ2-1; the match to TRBD2 covers 7 bases. Germline V gives CDR1 LGHNA, CDR2 YNFKEQ. The junction had 6 bases not matched to a gene; V was cut back by 1 base and J by 6 bases. The CDR3 covers 15 residues. In nucleotides, the CDR3 is TGTGCCAGCAGCCAAGCCGCGGGGGTGCTCAATGAGCAGTTCTTC. It is translated as CASSQAAGVLNEQFF.

V is TRBV7-2 and J is TRBJ2-1; D may be TRBD1 (6 bases). V shed 5 bases and J shed 10 bases, with 18 bases lying between them. CDR3 size: 14 residues. Germline loops: CDR1 SGHTA, CDR2 FQGNSA. CDR3 protein: CASSQGGSSLEQFF. The CDR3 coding sequence is TGTGCCAGCAGCCAAGGGGGATCAAGCTTAGAGCAGTTCTTC.

This clonotype has a handful of counts. The V gene is TRBV23-1, the J gene TRBJ2-5; 7 bases agree with TRBD1. TRBV23-1 is an ORF, with its function uncertain. The CDR3 has 15 residues. J gave up 2 bases and V 6 bases, and 9 bases lay outside the gene matches. DNA of the CDR3: TGCGCCAGCAGATCCGGGACAGAACATCAAGAGACCCAGTACTTC. Protein: CASRSGTEHQETQYF.

The chain has TRBV3-2 and TRBJ1-6. TRBV3-2 is recorded as a pseudogene. CDR3 size: 13 residues. The CDR3 protein is CASSQVGNSPLHF. DNA of the CDR3: TGTGCCAGCAGCCAAGTGGGGAATTCACCCCTCCACTTT.

This rearrangement joins TRBV5-4 to TRBJ2-5, with no clear D. Trimming took off 3 bases at V and 2 bases at J, with 11 bases between the two ends. The CDR3 is 14 amino acids. The germline V gene encodes CDR1 SGHNT and CDR2 YYREEE (reference sequence). This chain's CDR3 is CASSSTLGQETQYF. The CDR3 DNA is TGTGCCAGCAGCTCCACCCTAGGGCAAGAGACCCAGTACTTC.

The chain uses TRBV27 and TRBJ2-7, with D possibly being TRBD1 or TRBD2 (5 bases each). V lost 6 bases and J lost 4, with 13 bases in between. CDR1 is MNHEY and CDR2 is SMNVEV in the germline V gene (reference sequence). This CDR3 region has 13 residues. CDR3 residues: CASRGAGGYEQYF. The CDR3 bases are TGTGCCAGCAGAGGAGCTGGGGGTTACGAGCAGTACTTC.

This clonotype was observed a handful of times. CDR3 sequence (DNA): TGCGCCAGCAGCCGGGGTTTGAGAGAAAAACTGTTTTTT. Its protein is CASSRGLREKLFF. The chain recombines TRBV4-3 with TRBJ1-4; no definite D call. Germline V CDR1 and CDR2: LGHNA, YSLEER. The CDR3 runs to 13 residues. V lost 4 bases and J 8 bases, leaving 11 bases between the germline ends.

Only a few counts were recorded for this clonotype. V usage is TRBV27 and J usage is TRBJ1-5; D uncertain. Trimming took 2 bases from V and 6 from J, leaving 5 bases between them. The V gene's germline CDR1 is MNHEY and CDR2 SMNVEV (reference sequence). The CDR3 is made up of 12 amino acids. The CDR3 bases are TGTGCCAGCAGTTTACGGGGTCAGCCCCAGCATTTT. This codes for CASSLRGQPQHF.

This chain joins TRBV7-2 and TRBJ2-1, with TRBD2 matching 11 bases. The CDR3 is made up of 17 amino acids. CDR1 SGHTA and CDR2 FQGNSA come from the germline V gene. V lost 2 bases to trimming and J lost 8 bases; unmatched junction nucleotides: 11. The CDR3 loop is CASSLRVSGGDSYEQFF. CDR3 nucleotides: TGTGCCAGCAGCTTACGGGTTAGCGGGGGGGATTCATATGAGCAGTTCTTC.

This clonotype was detected only a few times. The rearrangement uses TRBV4-1 and TRBJ1-1; possible D gene TRBD1, 6 bases. The length of the CDR3 is 15 residues. V lost 1 base and J 7 bases, leaving 16 bases between the germline ends. Per germline, CDR1 MGHRA and CDR2 YSYEKL. The CDR3 sequence: CASSQAGVLSFEAFF. As DNA, the CDR3 is TGCGCCAGCAGCCAAGCAGGGGTTTTATCGTTTGAAGCTTTCTTT.

A few counts support this clonotype. The rearrangement joins TRBV27 to TRBJ1-2, with D possibly matching TRBD1 (5 bases). The CDR3 contains 13 residues. The germline CDR1 and CDR2 sequences are MNHEY and SMNVEV (reference sequence). Between the trimmed V and J ends, which lost 8 bases and 5 bases, there was a span of 15 bases. The CDR3 sequence is CASGLRGPYGYTF. The CDR3 DNA sequence: TGTGCCAGCGGCTTAAGGGGTCCGTATGGCTACACCTTC.